The clone carrying this T cell receptor beta chain occurred a few times. CDR3 length: 12 residues. The V gene's germline CDR1 is SGHTS and CDR2 YDEGEE. Trimming removed 3 bases from V and 6 bases from J, with 10 bases in between. The data were obtained in a study of T cells after yellow fever vaccination. Study at large: Libraries from low-cell-number fractions were prepared with the SMART-Seq v4 Ultra Low Input RNA kit.

TCRdb reprocessed the 5' RACE reads with MiXCR, giving one entry per CDR3 protein. This sample yields approximately 550,000 distinct CDR3 sequences, of which about 19% are seen a single time; approximately 14% belongs to the top ten. The TCR comes from a man aged 25-45 years who received the YFV17D yellow fever vaccine. This sample comprised PBMCs, obtained 15 days after the yellow fever booster vaccination. The rearrangement uses TRBV5-8 and TRBJ2-7, with D perhaps matching TRBD1 (5 bases). CDR3 DNA: TGTGCCAGCAGCTATTCAAGGGGCGAGCAGTACTTC. This gives the protein CASSYSRGEQYF.